This T cell receptor (beta chain) was obtained from a study of cytomegalovirus exposure and HLA in healthy donors. The primer mix had 60 Vbeta and 13 Jbeta primers. The data were produced by immunoSEQ multiplex PCR, yet TCRdb's version contains in-frame clones alone and is incomplete. The repertoire holds about 160,000 clones, with 82% as singletons. V lost 2 bases, J lost 3 bases, and 11 bases lay in between. The V gene's germline CDR1 is ENHRY and CDR2 SYGVKD. The CDR3 loop spans 14 amino acids. This TCR was recovered from a girl aged 2 to 9 in good health and CMV-seropositive. This chain connects TRBV10-3 to TRBJ2-7; tentative D call: TRBD2 (7 bases). The sequenced material came from PBMCs. The CDR3 region is CAISEGGGVYEQYF. DNA for the CDR3: TGTGCCATCAGTGAGGGGGGGGGCGTCTACGAGCAGTACTTC.